Listed here are 32 T cell receptor beta chains from one sample, sequenced in a study of control samples from healthy donors and cancer patients (dated by TCRdb to 2020 to 2022). To prepare the library, the immunoSEQ multiplex PCR assay was applied. TCRdb provides this immuneACCESS table in a form limited to in-frame rearrangements. Some clones are lacking; in checked studies, under half of them reflect an unresolved V gene, and why the rest are absent is not known. Recorded for this sample are approximately 87,000 clones; around 87% of them occurred a single time. The ten largest clones add up to over 0.95% of the sample. The sample comprised blood. These receptors originate from a woman in her fifties or sixties in good health.

V is TRBV9 and J is TRBJ2-5, with 12 nucleotides matching TRBD1. Looked up from germline, CDR1 is SGDLS and CDR2 is YYNGEE. CDR3 length equals 15 residues. Germline trimming cut 7 bases from V and 6 bases from J; bases unmatched to any gene: 10. For the CDR3, the DNA is TGTGCCAGCGGGGGCGGGACAGGGGGCAGAAAGACCCAGTACTTC. This sequence encodes CASGGGTGGRKTQYF.

The chain uses TRBV20-1 and TRBJ1-2; D is unclear. CDR3 length equals 12 residues. Trimming removed 3 bases from V and 0 bases from J, with 5 bases in between. CDR1 is DFQATT and CDR2 is SNEGSKA in the germline V gene (reference sequence). DNA for the CDR3: TGCAGTGCTAGTCCAGCTAACTATGGCTACACCTTC. This codes for CSASPANYGYTF.

V gene TRBV6-1 combines with J gene TRBJ1-1; TRBD1 matches 10 bases. This CDR3 has 16 residues. Germline CDR1 MNHNS, CDR2 SASEGT. The junction had 4 bases not matched to a gene; V was cut back by 3 bases and J by 0 bases. The CDR3 loop reads CASSESTGGMNTEAFF. In DNA form, the CDR3 reads TGTGCCAGCAGTGAGTCGACAGGGGGCATGAACACTGAAGCTTTCTTT.

V is TRBV4-3 and J is TRBJ1-4, with TRBD1 matching 9 bases. Germline-derived CDR1 and CDR2 are LGHNA and YSLEER. V shed 0 bases and J 7 bases; nucleotides not matched to a gene: 6. The CDR3 is 16 residues long. The CDR3 nucleotides read TGCGCCAGCAGCCAAGATCGGGGGACAGGGTCTGAAAAACTGTTTTTT. It translates to CASSQDRGTGSEKLFF.

The chain carries TRBV19 and TRBJ2-7; D perhaps matches TRBD2 (5 bases). The CDR3 has 14 residues. Trimming shortened V by 2 bases and J by 5 bases, and 13 bases separated the two germline ends. The germline V gene encodes CDR1 LNHDA and CDR2 SQIVND (reference sequence). In DNA form, the CDR3 reads TGTGCCAGTAGTATATCCGGGGAAAGGAACGAGCAGTACTTC. Encoded protein: CASSISGERNEQYF.

This clone appeared a few times. CDR3 in DNA: TGTGCCAGCGGTAGCGGGACCAATGAGCAGTTCTTC. Its translation: CASGSGTNEQFF. The V and J genes are TRBV12-3 or TRBV12-4 and TRBJ2-1, with TRBD2 identical over 8 bases. Germline trimming cut 8 bases from V and 6 bases from J; bases unmatched to any gene: 3. The CDR3 consists of 12 residues.

This clone has only one observation. The chain recombines TRBV6-5 with TRBJ1-2, with 7 bases matching TRBD1. Germline trimming cut 7 bases from V and 5 bases from J; bases unmatched to any gene: 10. CDR3 length: 14 amino acids. Germline assignment: CDR1 MNHEY and CDR2 SVGAGI. In DNA, the CDR3 is TGTGCCAGCACCCAGACAGGGAGAAGATATGGCTACACCTTC. Translated: CASTQTGRRYGYTF.

The rearrangement links TRBV29-1 to TRBJ1-2; TRBD1 aligns across 9 bases. This CDR3 comprises 18 residues. V dropped 3 bases and J dropped 5; count of bases not matched to a gene: 19. CDR1 is SQVTM, CDR2 ANQGSEA, per germline. DNA of the CDR3: TGCAGCGTTGACACGCTCCATGTGGACAGGGGAGATCGGTATGGCTACACCTTC. Its protein product is CSVDTLHVDRGDRYGYTF. Filled out from reference TRBV29-1 and TRBJ1-2, the complete variable domain reads SAVISQKPSRDICQRGTSLTIQCQVDSQVTMMFWYRQQPGQSLTLIATANQGSEATYESGFVIDKFPISRPNLTFSTLTVSNMSPEDSSIYLCSVDTLHVDRGDRYGYTFGSGTRLTVV.

The chain joins TRBV27 to TRBJ2-7; the match to TRBD1 covers 8 bases. This CDR3 comprises 12 residues. From germline, CDR1 is MNHEY and CDR2 SMNVEV (reference sequence). J gave up 12 bases and V 4 bases, and 8 bases lay outside the gene matches. In DNA, the CDR3 is TGTGCCAGCAGTTCACTGGACAGGGTGATGTACTTC. Protein: CASSSLDRVMYF.

The J gene is TRBJ2-1, the V gene TRBV6-4; the D gene is possibly TRBD1 (6 bases). Trimming stripped 0 bases from V and 7 bases from J, with 22 bases between. CDR1 is MRHNA, CDR2 SNTAGT, per germline. This CDR3 comprises 18 residues. The CDR3 DNA reads as TGTGCCAGCAGTGACTCGACAGGCCCCGGCGGCAGGGTGAATGAGCAGTTCTTC. Translation: CASSDSTGPGGRVNEQFF.

A few counts support this clone. The rearrangement links TRBV11-1 to TRBJ2-7, with 8 bases fitting TRBD1. Germline assignment: CDR1 SGHAT and CDR2 FQDESV (reference sequence). This CDR3 comprises 15 residues. V gave up 2 bases and J gave up 2 bases; unmatched junction bases: 5. The CDR3 protein is CASSLSDRGPYEQYF. As DNA, the CDR3 is TGTGCCAGCAGCTTATCTGACAGGGGCCCCTACGAGCAGTACTTC.

J is TRBJ1-1 and V is TRBV3-1 (or the pseudogene TRBV3-2), with unresolved D. This CDR3 is built from 14 residues. CDR1 LGHDT and CDR2 YNNKEL come from the germline V gene (reference sequence). Between the trimmed V and J ends, which lost 0 bases and 11 bases, there was a span of 16 bases. The CDR3 sequence is CASSQDRKGLAAFF. CDR3 DNA: TGTGCCAGCAGCCAAGATAGGAAGGGCCTTGCGGCTTTCTTT.

Only one count was recorded for this clone. The rearrangement links TRBV3-1 (or the pseudogene TRBV3-2) to TRBJ1-5, with TRBD1 matching 7 bases. The CDR3 spans 14 residues. Germline V gene lookup returns CDR1 LGHDT and CDR2 YNNKEL (reference sequence). The V segment lost 1 base and the J segment 7 bases; nucleotides outside the gene matches: 4. The CDR3 DNA sequence: TGTGCCAGCAGCCAAGGACAGGGTCACCAGCCCCAGCATTTT. It encodes CASSQGQGHQPQHF.

V is TRBV12-3 or TRBV12-4 and J is TRBJ1-5; 9 bases fit TRBD1. Germline trimming cut 4 bases from V and 7 bases from J; bases unmatched to any gene: 2. The CDR3 has 13 amino acids. The CDR3 protein is CASSSDRGQPQHF. CDR3 bases: TGTGCCAGCAGTTCGGACAGGGGACAGCCCCAGCATTTT.

The rearrangement joins TRBV19 to TRBJ1-2, with D uncertain. V was trimmed by 7 bases and J by 9 bases, leaving 12 bases between them. The CDR3 has 11 amino acids. Per the germline V gene, CDR1 is LNHDA and CDR2 is SQIVND (reference sequence). The DNA for the CDR3 is TGTGCCAGTAACGAGCGGAATCGCTACACCTTC. Translation: CASNERNRYTF. Full variable domain (outside the CDR3, taken from reference TRBV19 and TRBJ1-2): DGGITQSPKYLFRKEGQNVTLSCEQNLNHDAMYWYRQDPGQGLRLIYYSQIVNDFQKGDIAEGYSVSREKKESFPLTVTSAQKNPTAFYLCASNERNRYTFGSGTRLTVV.

CDR3 sequence (DNA): TGTGCCAGCAGCGGACCGAACACCGGGGAGCTGTTTTTT. Translated: CASSGPNTGELFF. The J gene is TRBJ2-2, the V gene TRBV3-1 (or the pseudogene TRBV3-2); D is unclear. The germline V gene encodes CDR1 LGHDT and CDR2 YNNKEL (reference sequence). CDR3 length: 13 amino acids. The germline V and J ends were trimmed by 5 bases and 0 bases, with 4 bases remaining between them.

This chain joins TRBV11-2 and TRBJ1-6; D unresolved. The CDR3 loop spans 15 amino acids. The germline V gene has CDR1 SGHAT and CDR2 FQNNGV. With 5 bases removed from V and 9 bases from J, the gap between germline ends came to 17 bases. The CDR3: CASSLEARGSSPLHF. CDR3 in DNA: TGTGCCAGCAGCCTCGAAGCACGGGGTAGTTCACCCCTCCACTTT.

The chain employs TRBV5-1 and TRBJ2-3; 11 bases map to TRBD1. V was clipped by 4 bases and J by 4 bases; unmatched bases: 5. Germline assignment: CDR1 SGHRS and CDR2 YFSETQ. This CDR3 has 15 amino acids. Written as DNA, the CDR3 is TGCGCCAGCAGCGACCGGGACAGGGGGGCAGATACGCAGTATTTT. As protein: CASSDRDRGADTQYF.

V and J are TRBV7-2 and TRBJ2-5, with D hard to call. CDR1 SGHTA and CDR2 FQGNSA come from the germline V gene. V shed 2 bases and J shed 5 bases, with 9 bases lying between them. This CDR3 contains 13 residues. The DNA of the CDR3 is TGTGCCAGCAGCTTAAACTTCGGGGAGACCCAGTACTTC. It codes for CASSLNFGETQYF.

The chain has TRBV5-8 and TRBJ2-5; D may match TRBD1 or TRBD2 (6 bases each). The V end was cut by 0 bases, the J end by 7 bases, with 10 bases between. Looked up from germline, CDR1 is SGHTS and CDR2 is YDEGEE. The CDR3 has 13 amino acids. This chain's CDR3 is CASSLDREATQYF. The CDR3 DNA sequence: TGTGCCAGCAGCTTGGACAGGGAGGCGACCCAGTACTTC.

V usage is TRBV6-2 or TRBV6-3 and J usage is TRBJ1-6; TRBD1 agrees at 7 bases. Germline V gene data show CDR1 as MNHEY and CDR2 as SVGEGT. Unmatched junction bases numbered 6, after V lost 2 bases and J lost 5 bases. CDR3 length: 16 residues. DNA for the CDR3: TGTGCCAGCAGTTACCCGACAGGGTGGCATAATTCACCCCTCCACTTT. This sequence encodes CASSYPTGWHNSPLHF.

The CDR3 spells CASSGGTSGEETQYF. In nucleotides, the CDR3 is TGTGCCAGCAGCGGTGGGACTAGCGGAGAAGAGACCCAGTACTTC. The rearrangement uses TRBV7-2 and TRBJ2-5, with 11 bases matching TRBD2. CDR1 and CDR2 (germline): SGHTA, FQGNSA. This CDR3 has 15 amino acids. With V trimmed by 5 bases and J by 3 bases, 5 bases remained unmatched.

This chain joins TRBV5-4 and TRBJ1-6, with D perhaps matching TRBD1 (5 bases). Trimming left V 4 bases short and J 0 bases short, with 11 bases between. This CDR3 is built from 16 residues. From germline, CDR1 is SGHNT and CDR2 YYREEE (reference sequence). The CDR3 here is CASSPGTPSYNSPLHF. CDR3 bases: TGTGCCAGCAGCCCAGGGACCCCCTCCTATAATTCACCCCTCCACTTT.

The gene calls are TRBV11-3 and TRBJ2-3; the D gene could be TRBD1 or TRBD2 (5 bases each). The germline CDR1 and CDR2 sequences are SGHNT and YENEEA. The CDR3 covers 15 residues. Deletions cut 6 bases from V and 6 bases from J, with 19 bases between. This CDR3 is CASSPTPGTGDTQYF. The CDR3 DNA reads TGTGCCAGCAGTCCAACCCCGGGGACGGGGGATACGCAGTATTTT.

The chain carries TRBV27 and TRBJ1-2, with D possibly being TRBD1 (5 bases). Looked up from germline, CDR1 is MNHEY and CDR2 is SMNVEV (reference sequence). V lost 5 bases and J lost 4, with 14 bases in between. The CDR3 has 14 amino acids. The CDR3 sequence: CASSPRGGAYGYTF. The CDR3 nucleotides read TGTGCCAGCAGTCCCCGGGGAGGGGCCTATGGCTACACCTTC.

This clone was seen a handful of times. The chain joins TRBV19 to TRBJ1-5, with D possibly TRBD1 on 5 matching bases. The V gene's germline CDR1 is LNHDA and CDR2 SQIVND (reference sequence). This CDR3 is 14 amino acids long. V shed 4 bases and J shed 2 bases, with 9 bases lying between them. CDR3 amino acids: CASSTGTGNQPQHF. DNA for the CDR3: TGTGCCAGTAGTACCGGGACGGGCAATCAGCCCCAGCATTTT.

This clone came up a few times. The chain couples TRBV4-2 to TRBJ1-2; D is uncertain. Germline V CDR1 and CDR2: LGHNA, YNFKEQ. CDR3 length: 15 residues. The germline V and J ends were trimmed by 0 bases and 4 bases, with 12 bases remaining between them. The CDR3 nucleotides read TGTGCCAGCAGCCAAGATCCTCGGGGAGTCTATGGCTACACCTTC. It translates to CASSQDPRGVYGYTF.

V is TRBV4-2 and J is TRBJ2-3; 12 nucleotides match TRBD1. V lost 1 base and J lost 6; bases outside the gene matches: 5. The CDR3 has 16 amino acids. CDR1 and CDR2 from the germline V gene are LGHNA and YNFKEQ. CDR3 DNA sequence: TGTGCCAGCAGCCAAGTAGGGACAGGGGGCCCTGATACGCAGTATTTT. This gives the protein CASSQVGTGGPDTQYF.

The rearrangement links TRBV7-2 to TRBJ1-5; no clear D gene. V was shortened by 6 bases and J by 4 bases, with 10 bases between the two germline ends. Germline assignment: CDR1 SGHTA and CDR2 FQGNSA. The CDR3 runs 13 residues. CDR3 amino acids: CASSREGNQPQHF. Written as DNA, the CDR3 is TGTGCCAGCAGTAGAGAGGGAAATCAGCCCCAGCATTTT. The full variable domain, rest sourced from reference TRBV7-2 and TRBJ1-5, is GAGVSQSPSNKVTEKGKDVELRCDPISGHTALYWYRQSLGQGLEFLIYFQGNSAPDKSGLPSDRFSAERTGGSVSTLTIQRTQQEDSAVYLCASSREGNQPQHFGDGTRLSIL.

The CDR3 region is CASSLQSDSTDTQYF. The CDR3 coding sequence is TGTGCCAGCAGTTTGCAGTCCGATAGCACAGATACGCAGTATTTT. The chain carries TRBV7-8 and TRBJ2-3; D is unresolved. The CDR3 contains 15 residues. The germline CDR1 and CDR2 sequences are SGHVS and FQNEAQ. V dropped 6 bases and J dropped 0 bases, with 13 bases sitting between them.

The J gene is TRBJ1-6, the V gene TRBV5-8, with D possibly matching TRBD1 (5 bases). The germline V gene has CDR1 SGHTS and CDR2 YDEGEE. V was shortened by 5 bases and J by 9 bases, with 21 bases between the two germline ends. There are 16 residues in the CDR3. The CDR3 nucleotides are TGTGCCAGCAGTATTCCTTGGTGGGACGGGGGTTCACCCCTCCACTTT. Its translation: CASSIPWWDGGSPLHF.

This clone has a handful of counts. The V gene is TRBV6-6, the J gene TRBJ1-4; TRBD1 agrees at 10 bases. V shed 6 bases, J shed 10 bases, and the junction held 14 bases outside the gene matches. Germline CDR1 and CDR2: MNHNY and SVGAGI (reference sequence). The CDR3 sequence is 16 residues long. CDR3 region: CASSQKQTGGVGKLFF. In DNA, the CDR3 is TGTGCCAGCAGCCAGAAGCAGACAGGGGGCGTCGGAAAACTGTTTTTT.